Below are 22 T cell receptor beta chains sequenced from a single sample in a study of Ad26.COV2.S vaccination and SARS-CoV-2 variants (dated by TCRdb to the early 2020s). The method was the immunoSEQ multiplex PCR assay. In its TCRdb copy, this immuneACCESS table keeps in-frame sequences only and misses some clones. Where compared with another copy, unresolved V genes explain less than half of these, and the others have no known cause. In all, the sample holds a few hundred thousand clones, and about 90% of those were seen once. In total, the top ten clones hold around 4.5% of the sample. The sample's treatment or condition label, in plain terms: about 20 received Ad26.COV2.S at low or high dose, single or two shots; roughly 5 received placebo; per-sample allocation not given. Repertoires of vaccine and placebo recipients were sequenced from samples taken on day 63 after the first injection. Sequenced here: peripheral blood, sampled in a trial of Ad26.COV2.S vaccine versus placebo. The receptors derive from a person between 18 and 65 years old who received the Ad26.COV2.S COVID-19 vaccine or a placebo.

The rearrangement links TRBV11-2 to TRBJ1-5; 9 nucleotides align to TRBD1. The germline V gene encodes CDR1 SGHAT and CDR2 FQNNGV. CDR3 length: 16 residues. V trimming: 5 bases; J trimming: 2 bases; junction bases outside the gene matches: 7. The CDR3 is CASSTTGGYGNQPQHF. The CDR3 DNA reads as TGTGCCAGCAGCACCACAGGGGGCTATGGCAATCAGCCCCAGCATTTT.

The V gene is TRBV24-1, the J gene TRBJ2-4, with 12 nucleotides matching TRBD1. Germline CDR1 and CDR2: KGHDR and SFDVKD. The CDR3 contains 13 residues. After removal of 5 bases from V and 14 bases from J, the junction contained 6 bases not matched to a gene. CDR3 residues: CATSGAGTGGEYF. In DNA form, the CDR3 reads TGTGCCACCAGTGGGGCCGGGACAGGGGGCGAGTACTTC.

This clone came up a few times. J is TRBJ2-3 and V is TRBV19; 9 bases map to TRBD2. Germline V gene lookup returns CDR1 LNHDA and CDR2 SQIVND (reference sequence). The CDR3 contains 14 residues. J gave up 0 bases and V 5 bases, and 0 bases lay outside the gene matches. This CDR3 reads CASSLAGSTDTQYF. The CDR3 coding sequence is TGTGCCAGTAGTCTAGCGGGAAGCACAGATACGCAGTATTTT.

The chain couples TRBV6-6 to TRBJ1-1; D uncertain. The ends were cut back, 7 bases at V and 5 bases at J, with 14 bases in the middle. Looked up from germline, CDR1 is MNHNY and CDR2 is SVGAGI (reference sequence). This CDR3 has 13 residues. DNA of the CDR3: TGTGCCAGCATCGACCCTCCGGAGACTGAAGCTTTCTTT. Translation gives CASIDPPETEAFF.

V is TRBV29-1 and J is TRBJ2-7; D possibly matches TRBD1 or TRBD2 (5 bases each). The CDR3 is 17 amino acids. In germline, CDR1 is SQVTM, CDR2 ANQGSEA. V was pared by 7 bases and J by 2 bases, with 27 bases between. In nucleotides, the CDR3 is TGCAGCGCGAGGGGTACAGCCAGGGACGGCGGAACCTACGAGCAGTACTTC. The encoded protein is CSARGTARDGGTYEQYF.

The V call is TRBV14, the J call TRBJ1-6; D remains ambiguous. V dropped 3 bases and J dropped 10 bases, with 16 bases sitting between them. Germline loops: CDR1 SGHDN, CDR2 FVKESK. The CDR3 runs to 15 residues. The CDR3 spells CASSQNRVSGSPLHF. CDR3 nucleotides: TGTGCCAGCAGCCAGAATAGGGTTTCCGGGTCACCCCTCCACTTT.

CDR3 DNA sequence: TGTGCCAGTAGTATACGACGCGGGAGGGCAGGGGACACTGAAGCTTTCTTT. Its protein is CASSIRRGRAGDTEAFF. V and J are TRBV19 and TRBJ1-1; D possibly corresponds to TRBD1 (6 bases). The V end was cut by 2 bases, the J end by 3 bases, with 19 bases between. Germline V gene lookup returns CDR1 LNHDA and CDR2 SQIVND (reference sequence). There are 17 residues in the CDR3.

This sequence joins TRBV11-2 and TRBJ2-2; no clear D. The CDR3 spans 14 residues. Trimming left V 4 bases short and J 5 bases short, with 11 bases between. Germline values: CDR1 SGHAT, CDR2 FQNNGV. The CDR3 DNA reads TGTGCCAGCAGCTACCTTCGCTCGACCGGGGAGCTGTTTTTT. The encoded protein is CASSYLRSTGELFF. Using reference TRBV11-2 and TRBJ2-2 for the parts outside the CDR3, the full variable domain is EAGVAQSPRYKIIEKRQSVAFWCNPISGHATLYWYQQILGQGPKLLIQFQNNGVVDDSQLPKDRFSAERLKGVDSTLKIQPAKLEDSAVYLCASSYLRSTGELFFGEGSRLTVL.

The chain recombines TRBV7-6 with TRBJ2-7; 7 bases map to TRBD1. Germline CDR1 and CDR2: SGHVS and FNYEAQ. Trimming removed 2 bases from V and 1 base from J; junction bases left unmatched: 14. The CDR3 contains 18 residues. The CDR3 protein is CASSLTPGANRGSYEQYF. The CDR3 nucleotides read TGTGCCAGCAGCTTAACCCCTGGGGCAAACAGGGGATCCTACGAGCAGTACTTC.

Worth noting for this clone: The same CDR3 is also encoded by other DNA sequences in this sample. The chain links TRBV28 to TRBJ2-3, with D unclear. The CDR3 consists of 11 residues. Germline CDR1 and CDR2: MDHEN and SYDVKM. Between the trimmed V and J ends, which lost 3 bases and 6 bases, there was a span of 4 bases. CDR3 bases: TGTGCCAGCAGTTTTACCGATACGCAGTATTTT. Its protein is CASSFTDTQYF.

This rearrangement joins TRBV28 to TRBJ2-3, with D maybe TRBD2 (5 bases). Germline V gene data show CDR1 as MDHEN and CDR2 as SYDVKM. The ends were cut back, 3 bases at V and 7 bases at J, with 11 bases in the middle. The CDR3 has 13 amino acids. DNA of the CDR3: TGTGCCAGCAGTTTTCGGGATAGGAATACGCAGTATTTT. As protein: CASSFRDRNTQYF. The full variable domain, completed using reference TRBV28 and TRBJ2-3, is DVKVTQSSRYLVKRTGEKVFLECVQDMDHENMFWYRQDPGLGLRLIYFSYDVKMKEKGDIPEGYSVSREKKERFSLILESASTNQTSMYLCASSFRDRNTQYFGPGTRLTVL.

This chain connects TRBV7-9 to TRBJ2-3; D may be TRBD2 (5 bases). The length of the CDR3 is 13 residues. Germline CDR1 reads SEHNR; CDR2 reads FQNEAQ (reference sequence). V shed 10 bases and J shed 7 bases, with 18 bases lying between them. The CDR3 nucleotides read TGTGCCACCTCTGAGGGTACAAGAAATACGCAGTATTTT. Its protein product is CATSEGTRNTQYF.

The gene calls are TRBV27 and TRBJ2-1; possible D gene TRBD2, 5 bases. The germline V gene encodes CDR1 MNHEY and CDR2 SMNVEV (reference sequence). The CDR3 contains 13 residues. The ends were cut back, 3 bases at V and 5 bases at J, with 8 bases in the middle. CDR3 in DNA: TGTGCCAGCAGTTTCCAACTAGACAATGAGCAGTTCTTC. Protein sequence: CASSFQLDNEQFF.

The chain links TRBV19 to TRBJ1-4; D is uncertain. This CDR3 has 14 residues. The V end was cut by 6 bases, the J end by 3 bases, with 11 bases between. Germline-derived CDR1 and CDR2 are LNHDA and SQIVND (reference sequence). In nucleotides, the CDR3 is TGTGCCAGTAGCCCGCAAGCGGCTAATGAAAAACTGTTTTTT. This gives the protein CASSPQAANEKLFF.

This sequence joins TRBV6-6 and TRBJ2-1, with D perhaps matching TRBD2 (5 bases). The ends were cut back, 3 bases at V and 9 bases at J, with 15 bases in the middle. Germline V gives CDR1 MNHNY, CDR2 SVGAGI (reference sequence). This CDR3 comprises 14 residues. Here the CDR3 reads CASSYLEGLIEQFF. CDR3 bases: TGTGCCAGCAGTTATCTTGAGGGCCTAATTGAGCAGTTCTTC.

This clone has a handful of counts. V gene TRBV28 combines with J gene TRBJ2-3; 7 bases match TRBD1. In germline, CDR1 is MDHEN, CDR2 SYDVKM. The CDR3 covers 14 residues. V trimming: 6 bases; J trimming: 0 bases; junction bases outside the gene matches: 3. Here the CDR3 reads CASSGTVSTDTQYF. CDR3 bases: TGTGCCAGCAGCGGGACAGTTAGCACAGATACGCAGTATTTT. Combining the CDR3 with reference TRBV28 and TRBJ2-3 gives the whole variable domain DVKVTQSSRYLVKRTGEKVFLECVQDMDHENMFWYRQDPGLGLRLIYFSYDVKMKEKGDIPEGYSVSREKKERFSLILESASTNQTSMYLCASSGTVSTDTQYFGPGTRLTVL.

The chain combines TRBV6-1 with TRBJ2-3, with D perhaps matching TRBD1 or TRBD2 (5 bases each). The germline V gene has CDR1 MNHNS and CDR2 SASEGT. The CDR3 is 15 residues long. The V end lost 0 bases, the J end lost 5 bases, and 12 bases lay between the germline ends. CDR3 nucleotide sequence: TGTGCCAGCAGTGAAGCGGGGCGAGCGGTAGATACGCAGTATTTT. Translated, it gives CASSEAGRAVDTQYF.

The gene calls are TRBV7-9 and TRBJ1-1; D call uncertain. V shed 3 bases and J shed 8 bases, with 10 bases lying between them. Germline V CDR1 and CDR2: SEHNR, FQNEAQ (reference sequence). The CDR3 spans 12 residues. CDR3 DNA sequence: TGTGCCAGCAGCTTTGAACAGTTAGAAGCTTTCTTT. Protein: CASSFEQLEAFF.

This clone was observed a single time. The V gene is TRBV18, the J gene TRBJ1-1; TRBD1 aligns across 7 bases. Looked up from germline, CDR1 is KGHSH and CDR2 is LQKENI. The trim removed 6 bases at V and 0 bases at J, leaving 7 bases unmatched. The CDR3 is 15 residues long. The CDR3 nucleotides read TGTGCCAGCTCGCCGGACAGGCGGTTGAACACTGAAGCTTTCTTT. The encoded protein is CASSPDRRLNTEAFF.

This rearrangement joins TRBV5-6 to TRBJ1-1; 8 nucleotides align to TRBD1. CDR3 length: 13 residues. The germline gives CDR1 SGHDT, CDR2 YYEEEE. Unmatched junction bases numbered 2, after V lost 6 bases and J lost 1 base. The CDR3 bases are TGTGCCAGCATGGGGACAGGGAACACTGAAGCTTTCTTT. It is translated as CASMGTGNTEAFF. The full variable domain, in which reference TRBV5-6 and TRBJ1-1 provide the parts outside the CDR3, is DAGVTQSPTHLIKTRGQQVTLRCSPKSGHDTVSWYQQALGQGPQFIFQYYEEEERQRGNFPDRFSGHQFPNYSSELNVNALLLGDSALYLCASMGTGNTEAFFGQGTRLTVV.

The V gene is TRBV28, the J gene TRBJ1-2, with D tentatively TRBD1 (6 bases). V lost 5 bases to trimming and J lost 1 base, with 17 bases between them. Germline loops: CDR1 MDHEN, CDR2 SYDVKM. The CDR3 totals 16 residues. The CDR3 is CASSPLGTPSNYGYTF. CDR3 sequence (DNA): TGTGCCAGCAGTCCCCTCGGGACACCTAGTAACTATGGCTACACCTTC.

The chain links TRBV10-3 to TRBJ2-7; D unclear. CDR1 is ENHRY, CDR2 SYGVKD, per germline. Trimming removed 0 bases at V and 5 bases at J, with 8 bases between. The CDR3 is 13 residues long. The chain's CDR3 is CAISESAADEQYF. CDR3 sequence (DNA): TGTGCCATCAGTGAGTCAGCCGCCGACGAGCAGTACTTC.